This T cell receptor beta chain was captured in a study of regulatory T cells in long-lasting Graves disease (dated by TCRdb to 2020 to 2023). With respect to the entire study: Newly diagnosed Graves' disease patients had taken antithyroid drugs for less than 3 months. Peripheral blood TCR sequencing and RNA sequencing compared persistent Graves' disease patients with newly diagnosed Graves' disease patients. The study took place in China and was registered as a clinical trial. A total of 33 samples underwent TCR sequencing, from about 13 patients with persistent Graves' disease and roughly 20 patients with newly diagnosed Graves' disease. Overall results and qualifications from the work: The authors acknowledged the small sample size as a limitation that may reduce accuracy. A larger number of public clonotypes was shared among persistent patients (more than 2,500) than among newly diagnosed patients (about 990). Compared with newly diagnosed patients, persistent Graves' disease patients had lower TCR Shannon entropy and fewer highly expanded clones, which suggests clonal expansion. Only peripheral blood was studied, because thyroid tissue, the primary lesion, was inaccessible. Only the TCR beta chain was sequenced and analyzed. Persistent disease showed preferential use of TRBV28, TRBJ1-2 and TRBJ2-5, whereas newly diagnosed disease favored TRBV20-1 and TRBJ2-1.

This clonotype was counted ten times or more. The antigen this receptor binds is unknown. No base quality information exists; no much larger clone differs at one position. The CDR3, cysteine through phenylalanine, is 14 amino acids long. Kept here is only the CDR3 DNA, which spans 42 bases and is read in frame from base 1. V sheds 5 bases and J sheds 9 bases, leaving 14 bases between their ends. The germline V gene yields MDHEN for CDR1 and SYDVKM for CDR2. The time point label corresponds to: newly diagnosed GD, antithyroid drugs for less than 3 months. For both TCR sequencing and RNA sequencing, RNA was extracted from PBMCs in TRIzol. The diagnosis of Graves' disease was made according to American Thyroid Association guidelines. Recruitment of patients was carried out at an endocrinology department in Xi'an, China. From each patient, approximately 10 milliliters of peripheral blood was collected into an EDTA anticoagulant tube. Ficoll Paque Plus density gradient separation was used to isolate PBMCs, and no further T cell sorting was done. An Agilent 2100 Bioanalyzer and agarose gel were used to check RNA quality, while a NanoDrop 2000 measured RNA concentration.

The library was generated by multiplex PCR. Sequencing relied on an Illumina HiSeq 4000. TCR beta libraries were built with iRepertoire HTBI primers and Arm-PCR amplification of CDR3 regions. Before sequencing, the PCR products underwent gel purification. The original methods were these. Gene usage analysis of CDR3 amino acid clonotypes relied on the approximately 68 TRBV and over 13 TRBJ segments identified across samples. COPE and FqMerger were used to merge filtered high-quality paired reads into contigs. BLAST was used to align contigs to the IMGT TRBV, TRBD and TRBJ reference genes, and CDR3 was defined following IMGT. Highly expanded clones were defined as clonotypes with a frequency above 0.1%. Shannon entropy was used to measure repertoire diversity, and the Gini coefficient was used to measure V-J evenness. Clonotypes shared by more than one individual were considered public. Using fastp at Q25 and MiXCR, TCRdb reprocessed the public reads and kept productive beta chains. Records with the same CDR3 protein are collapsed into one entry carrying the most frequent genes and DNA. TCRdb's processing, not the authors' own work, is the source of the V and J calls. A total of 550,000 or so distinct CDR3 sequences appear in this sample, 9.5% to 15% of them only once. In total, the top ten clones hold approximately 9% of the sample.

These data are also associated with another study on T cells in Graves' hyperthyroidism and ophthalmopathy. The second paper further reports: Graves' hyperthyroidism was defined as stable when no progression to ophthalmopathy occurred over 18 months of follow-up. Hyperthyroidism patients were newly diagnosed, had a disease duration of under 2 months, and were aged 18 to 65 years. The study excluded patients with uncontrolled infections, other autoimmune diseases, pregnancy or lactation. Diagnoses relied on clinical symptoms, serum thyroxine and TRAb, thyroid ultrasound and orbital computed tomography. For the first round of RT-PCR on the TCR CDR3, the HTBI primer set was used together with the Qiagen OneStep RT-PCR kit. Blood samples also contained most of the expanded thyroid clonotypes (frequency above 0.001), which suggests that blood repertoires may reflect thyroid immune responses. In cross-validation, a model built on a 13 V-J signature told ophthalmopathy apart from stable hyperthyroidism with approximately 91% sensitivity and around 84% specificity, and in testing the same model reached 80%/75%. In validation, the model predicted progression to ophthalmopathy with around 71% sensitivity and 72% to 85% specificity, a median of 6.5 months before onset. To identify TCR V-J signatures that set the groups apart, the researchers used a discovery cohort of 100 patients, made up of approximately 43 with Graves' ophthalmopathy and 57 with stable Graves' hyperthyroidism. Prospective prediction of ophthalmopathy was tested in an independent validation cohort consisting of some 20 hyperthyroidism patients and around 17 patients who later progressed to ophthalmopathy. For training and testing, the 95 to 100 patients in the discovery cohort were randomly divided in a 7:3 ratio. In about 6 Graves' hyperthyroidism patients, the study also compared T-cell repertoires from thyroid tissue with T-cell repertoires from blood. After blood sampling, hyperthyroidism patients were treated with methimazole at a starting dose of 30 mg daily, and ophthalmopathy patients were treated with high-dose intravenous methylprednisolone. Libraries were constructed in a second round of multiplex PCR, after which size selection and purification were performed. Sequencing of the libraries was done on an Illumina HiSeq2000 using paired-end 100 bp reads. Raw data were processed with SOAPnuke, discarding reads with adapters, uncalled bases, mean Phred below 15, or no exact constant-primer or identifier match. High-quality paired reads were merged using COPE v1.2.5, and each unique nucleotide sequence was defined as a clonotype. MiTCR v1.1 was used to align the clonotypes against IMGT TRBV, TRBD and TRBJ reference segments. The analysis included only V-J combinations with a frequency above 0.0001, which together covered 99% to 99.2% of the repertoires. A TCS score was defined as the ratio between F50 (clonal expansion) and ExV (chaos), using BLOSUM62-based TCRdist between CDR3 peptides within each V-J. Welch's t-statistics and random forest reduced several hundred V-J features to about 13, which were used in a naive Bayes classifier (R e1071). No statistical method was used to fix the sample size in advance, and group allocation was not hidden from the investigators. According to the paper, TCR Vbeta CDR3 sequencing was carried out on 135 peripheral blood samples, which came from around 43 ophthalmopathy, some 73 hyperthyroidism and about 17 progressor patients.

This clonotype was obtained from a woman in her 30s with Graves disease. Donor details come from another sample of the same person, matched by shared clones. Sequencing was performed on peripheral blood mononuclear cells (PBMCs), taken at new diagnosis, from a patient treated with antithyroid drugs. The rearranged segments are TRBV28 and TRBJ1-6, with the D gene not confidently named. For the CDR3, the sequence is CASSLSSGRSPLHF. The DNA is as follows: TGTGCCAGCAGTCTGTCGTCGGGTCGTTCACCCCTCCACTTT.